Shown below are 9 T cell receptor beta chains from a single sample sequenced in a study of T cells after yellow fever vaccination (dated by TCRdb to between 2018 and 2020). Read against the paper, the sample's treatment or condition label means: live attenuated yellow fever vaccine strain. The library was generated by 5' RACE. Sequencing used an Illumina HiSeq 2500. Through fastp at Q25 and MiXCR, TCRdb rebuilt clones from the public reads, retaining in-frame beta chains. Each record represents a unique CDR3 protein, reported with the most common genes and DNA among its rows. In all, the sample holds a few thousand distinct CDR3 sequences, and 7.6% of those were seen once. 1.4% of the sample goes to the ten largest clones. The sequencing here drew on PBMCs, either bulk or a sorted T-cell subset (CD4+, CD8+, memory, or dextramer-sorted; not recorded which), taken 15 days after the yellow fever booster vaccination. The source is a man aged 30 to 39 who received the YFV17D yellow fever vaccine.

This clonotype is deemed medium-sized. This chain connects TRBV4-3 to TRBJ1-1, with D unresolved. Germline values: CDR1 LGHNA, CDR2 YSLEER. This CDR3 is 15 amino acids long. Between the trimmed V and J ends, which lost 3 bases and 5 bases, there was a span of 16 bases. The CDR3 spells CASSHPGVGRTEAFF. The CDR3 nucleotides are TGCGCCAGCAGCCACCCCGGGGTAGGAAGGACTGAAGCTTTCTTT.

This clonotype was counted many times. This rearrangement joins TRBV7-8 to TRBJ2-2; 12 positions match TRBD2. J gave up 5 bases and V 4 bases, and 5 bases lay outside the gene matches. The CDR3 is 16 amino acids. Germline-derived CDR1 and CDR2 are SGHVS and FQNEAQ. As DNA, the CDR3 is TGTGCCAGCAGCTCCGCCGGGACTAGCGGGACCGGGGAGCTGTTTTTT. Protein product: CASSSAGTSGTGELFF.

This clonotype is medium-sized (0.01 to 0.1%) within its sample. The CDR3 DNA reads as TGCGCCAGCAGCTTGGGATGGACAGGGAGAGATTCACCCCTCCACTTT. Translation gives CASSLGWTGRDSPLHF. The chain is built from TRBV5-1 and TRBJ1-6, with 8 bases fitting TRBD1. Germline CDR1 and CDR2: SGHRS and YFSETQ. V lost 0 bases, J lost 8 bases, and 7 bases stayed unmatched. CDR3 length: 16 amino acids.

This clonotype has more than one count but fewer than ten. The chain joins TRBV11-2 to TRBJ2-1, with 11 bases lining up with TRBD2. V shed 5 bases, J shed 9 bases, and the junction held 12 bases outside the gene matches. This CDR3 is 16 amino acids long. The germline V gene has CDR1 SGHAT and CDR2 FQNNGV. The CDR3 DNA sequence: TGTGCCAGCAGCCCTACTAGCGGGAGCCAAGCAACTGAGCAGTTCTTC. It specifies CASSPTSGSQATEQFF.

In its sample, this clonotype is medium-sized (0.01 to 0.1%). The chain links TRBV5-1 to TRBJ2-1, with D perhaps TRBD1 or TRBD2 (5 bases each). Germline assignment: CDR1 SGHRS and CDR2 YFSETQ. CDR3 length: 15 residues. Trimming removed 4 bases from V and 0 bases from J, with 11 bases in between. The CDR3, as DNA: TGCGCCAGCAGCCTGGACGGGACCTCCTACAATGAGCAGTTCTTC. The encoded protein is CASSLDGTSYNEQFF. The full variable domain, completed using reference TRBV5-1 and TRBJ2-1, is KAGVTQTPRYLIKTRGQQVTLSCSPISGHRSVSWYQQTPGQGLQFLFEYFSETQRNKGNFPGRFSGRQFSNSRSEMNVSTLELGDSALYLCASSLDGTSYNEQFFGPGTRLTVL.

In its sample, this clonotype is medium-sized. CDR3 nucleotides: TGTGCCAGTAGACCTCCCGGGAAAAGGAGGTCAGATACGCAGTATTTT. This sequence encodes CASRPPGKRRSDTQYF. The rearrangement uses TRBV19 and TRBJ2-3; a possible D gene is TRBD2 (5 bases). V was clipped by 6 bases and J by 4 bases, with 20 bases between them. The CDR3 extends over 16 amino acids. The V gene's germline CDR1 is LNHDA and CDR2 SQIVND (reference sequence).

Relative to its sample, this clonotype is medium-sized. V gene TRBV3-1 combines with J gene TRBJ2-7, with 9 positions matching TRBD1. CDR1 and CDR2 from the germline V gene are LGHDT and YNNKEL (reference sequence). CDR3 length: 14 residues. J was trimmed by 2 bases and V by 3 bases; bases with no gene match: 2. This chain's CDR3 is CASSHWDRAYEQYF. CDR3 sequence (DNA): TGTGCCAGCAGCCACTGGGACAGGGCCTACGAGCAGTACTTC.

This clonotype has at least ten counts. This chain uses TRBV5-6 with TRBJ2-7, with 7 bases matching TRBD1. The germline gives CDR1 SGHDT, CDR2 YYEEEE. V was pared by 4 bases and J by 2 bases, with 3 bases of the junction left unmatched. The CDR3 spans 13 residues. The DNA of the CDR3 is TGTGCCAGCAGCCCAGGGACAGCCTACGAGCAGTACTTC. Translation: CASSPGTAYEQYF.

This clonotype ranks as medium-sized. The chain is built from TRBV5-1 and TRBJ2-5; 8 bases are a match to TRBD2. Germline V gene data show CDR1 as SGHRS and CDR2 as YFSETQ. The CDR3 totals 13 residues. Trimming took 5 bases from V and 3 from J; bases not matched to a gene: 3. The CDR3 here is CASSTGGEETQYF. The CDR3 DNA reads TGCGCCAGCAGTACGGGGGGGGAAGAGACCCAGTACTTC.